Shown below are 7 T cell receptor beta chains from a single sample sequenced in a study of shared clonotypes between healthy human individuals. Generated by immunoSEQ multiplex PCR, the TCRdb table keeps only in-frame clones and is missing some. The repertoire includes about 520,000 clones, approximately 78% of them detected once, and about 12% sits in the top ten. The specimen was PBMCs. The source of these receptors is a woman between 40 and 55 years old in good health. Some clones in this sample may be carry-over from other donors' samples.

This chain links TRBV19 with TRBJ2-2; D remains ambiguous. V was pared by 4 bases and J by 7 bases, with 10 bases between. Germline lookup yields CDR1 LNHDA and CDR2 SQIVND (reference sequence). The CDR3 is made up of 13 amino acids. The CDR3 nucleotides are TGTGCCAGTAGTAAAGGGTACGGCGGGGAGCTGTTTTTT. Translation: CASSKGYGGELFF.

A few counts support this clone. Different DNA sequences within this sample yield the same CDR3. This sequence joins TRBV28 and TRBJ2-7; weak D call: TRBD2 (6 bases). The CDR3 is 12 amino acids. The V end lost 3 bases, the J end lost 4 bases, and 7 bases lay between the germline ends. In germline, CDR1 is MDHEN, CDR2 SYDVKM. Here the CDR3 reads CASSLGGYEQYF. The CDR3 DNA follows: TGTGCCAGCAGTTTGGGGGGTTACGAGCAGTACTTC. Combining the CDR3 with reference TRBV28 and TRBJ2-7 gives the whole variable domain DVKVTQSSRYLVKRTGEKVFLECVQDMDHENMFWYRQDPGLGLRLIYFSYDVKMKEKGDIPEGYSVSREKKERFSLILESASTNQTSMYLCASSLGGYEQYFGPGTRLTVT.

This clone was detected only once. This chain links TRBV7-9 with TRBJ2-5; D perhaps matches TRBD1 (6 bases). The length of the CDR3 is 14 residues. Germline loops: CDR1 SEHNR, CDR2 FQNEAQ (reference sequence). V was shortened by 2 bases and J by 4 bases, with 11 bases between the two germline ends. The CDR3 DNA reads TGTGCCAGCAGCTTATCACAGGGTCGAGAGACCCAGTACTTC. It translates to CASSLSQGRETQYF.

The chain couples TRBV7-3 to TRBJ2-4; D is possibly TRBD2 (5 bases). The germline V gene encodes CDR1 SGHTA and CDR2 FQGTGA. Trimming stripped 3 bases from V and 8 bases from J, with 11 bases between. There are 13 residues in the CDR3. CDR3 sequence: CASSLRAADIQYF. The CDR3 region has the DNA TGTGCCAGCAGCTTGCGAGCAGCGGACATTCAGTACTTC. The variable domain in full, with the rest retrieved from reference TRBV7-3 and TRBJ2-4, is GAGVSQTPSNKVTEKGKYVELRCDPISGHTALYWYRQSLGQGPEFLIYFQGTGAADDSGLPNDRFFAVRPEGSVSTLKIQRTERGDSAVYLCASSLRAADIQYFGAGTRLSVL.

The rearrangement joins TRBV28 to TRBJ2-1; TRBD2 matches 11 bases. J was trimmed by 7 bases and V by 6 bases; bases with no gene match: 5. CDR3 length: 14 amino acids. In germline, CDR1 is MDHEN, CDR2 SYDVKM. CDR3 sequence reads: CASRVSGRGNEQFF. CDR3 nucleotide sequence: TGTGCCAGCAGGGTTAGCGGGAGGGGTAATGAGCAGTTCTTC.

The chain couples TRBV7-9 to TRBJ2-7, with 7 bases fitting TRBD2. V was pared by 1 base and J by 5 bases, with 8 bases of the junction left unmatched. The length of the CDR3 is 15 residues. Germline CDR1 is SEHNR and CDR2 is FQNEAQ (reference sequence). The CDR3, as DNA: TGTGCCAGCAGCTTAGGGCGGAGGGGAGGGGACGAGCAGTACTTC. This translates into CASSLGRRGGDEQYF.

This clone has ten or more counts. The rearrangement uses TRBV6-5 and TRBJ2-3; weak D call: TRBD1 (6 bases). Per germline, CDR1 MNHEY and CDR2 SVGAGI. The germline V and J ends were trimmed by 6 bases and 7 bases, with 17 bases remaining between them. This CDR3 region has 14 residues. The chain's CDR3 is CASSIDRTRYTQYF. The CDR3, as DNA: TGTGCCAGCAGCATCGACAGGACACGATATACGCAGTATTTT.